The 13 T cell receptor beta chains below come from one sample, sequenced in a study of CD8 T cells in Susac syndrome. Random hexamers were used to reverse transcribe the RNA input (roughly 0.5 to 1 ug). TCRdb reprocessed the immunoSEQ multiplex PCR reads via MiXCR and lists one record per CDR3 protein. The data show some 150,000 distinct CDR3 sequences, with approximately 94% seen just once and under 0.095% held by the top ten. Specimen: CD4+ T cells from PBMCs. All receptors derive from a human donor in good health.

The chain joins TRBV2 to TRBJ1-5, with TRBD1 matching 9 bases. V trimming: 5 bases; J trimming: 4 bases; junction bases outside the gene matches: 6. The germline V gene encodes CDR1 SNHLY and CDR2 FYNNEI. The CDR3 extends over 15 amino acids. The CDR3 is CASSPDRGGNQPQHF. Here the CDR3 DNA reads TGTGCCAGCAGTCCGGACAGGGGCGGAAATCAGCCCCAGCATTTT.

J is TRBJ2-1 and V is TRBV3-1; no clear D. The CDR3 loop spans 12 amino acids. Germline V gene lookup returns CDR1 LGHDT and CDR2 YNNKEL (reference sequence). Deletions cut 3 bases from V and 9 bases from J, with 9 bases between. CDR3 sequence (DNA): TGTGCCAGCAGCCAGGCTAGTGGTGAGCAGTTCTTC. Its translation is CASSQASGEQFF.

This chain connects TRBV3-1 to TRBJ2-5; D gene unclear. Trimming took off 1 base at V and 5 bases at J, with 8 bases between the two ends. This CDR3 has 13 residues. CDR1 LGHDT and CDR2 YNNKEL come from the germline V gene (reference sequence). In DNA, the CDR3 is TGTGCCAGCAGCCAAGCTAGAACGGAGACCCAGTACTTC. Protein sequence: CASSQARTETQYF.

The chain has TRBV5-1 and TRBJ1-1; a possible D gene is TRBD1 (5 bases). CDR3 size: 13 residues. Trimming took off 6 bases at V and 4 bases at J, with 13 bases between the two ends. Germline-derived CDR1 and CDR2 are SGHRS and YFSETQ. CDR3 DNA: TGCGCCAGCACCCACGGAAGGGGCACTGAAGCTTTCTTT. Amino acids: CASTHGRGTEAFF.

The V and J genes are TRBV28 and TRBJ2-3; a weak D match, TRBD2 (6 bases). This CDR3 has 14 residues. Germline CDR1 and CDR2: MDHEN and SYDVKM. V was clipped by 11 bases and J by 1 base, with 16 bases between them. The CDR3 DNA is TGTGCCTGGGAGGTAGAAGGGGGCACAGATACGCAGTATTTT. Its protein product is CAWEVEGGTDTQYF.

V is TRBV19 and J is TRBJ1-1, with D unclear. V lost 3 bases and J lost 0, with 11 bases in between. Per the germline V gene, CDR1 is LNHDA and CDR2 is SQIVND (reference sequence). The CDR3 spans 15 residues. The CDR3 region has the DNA TGTGCCAGTAGTATTCAGAGTACAATGAACACTGAAGCTTTCTTT. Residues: CASSIQSTMNTEAFF. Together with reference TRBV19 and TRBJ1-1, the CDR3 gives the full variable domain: DGGITQSPKYLFRKEGQNVTLSCEQNLNHDAMYWYRQDPGQGLRLIYYSQIVNDFQKGDIAEGYSVSREKKESFPLTVTSAQKNPTAFYLCASSIQSTMNTEAFFGQGTRLTVV.

CDR3 nucleotide sequence: TGTGCCAGCAGCCCCGTAAGCAGCTTAGAGACCCAGTACTTC. This encodes CASSPVSSLETQYF. The V and J genes are TRBV9 and TRBJ2-5, with no clear D. The germline V gene encodes CDR1 SGDLS and CDR2 YYNGEE. The germline V and J ends were trimmed by 4 bases and 4 bases, with 14 bases remaining between them. CDR3 size: 14 residues.

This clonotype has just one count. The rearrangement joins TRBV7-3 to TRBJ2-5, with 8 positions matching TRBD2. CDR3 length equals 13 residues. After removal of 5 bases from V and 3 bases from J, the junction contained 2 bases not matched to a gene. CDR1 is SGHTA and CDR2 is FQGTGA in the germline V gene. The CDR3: CASSRAGEETQYF. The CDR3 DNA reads TGTGCCAGCAGCCGAGCGGGAGAAGAGACCCAGTACTTC. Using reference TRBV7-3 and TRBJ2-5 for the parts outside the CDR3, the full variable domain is GAGVSQTPSNKVTEKGKYVELRCDPISGHTALYWYRQSLGQGPEFLIYFQGTGAADDSGLPNDRFFAVRPEGSVSTLKIQRTERGDSAVYLCASSRAGEETQYFGPGTRLLVL.

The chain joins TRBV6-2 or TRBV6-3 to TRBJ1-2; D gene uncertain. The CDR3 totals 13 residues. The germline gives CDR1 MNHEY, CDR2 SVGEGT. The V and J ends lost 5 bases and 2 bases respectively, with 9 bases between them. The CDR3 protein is CASSTSVNYGYTF. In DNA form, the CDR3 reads TGTGCCAGCAGTACAAGTGTCAACTATGGCTACACCTTC.

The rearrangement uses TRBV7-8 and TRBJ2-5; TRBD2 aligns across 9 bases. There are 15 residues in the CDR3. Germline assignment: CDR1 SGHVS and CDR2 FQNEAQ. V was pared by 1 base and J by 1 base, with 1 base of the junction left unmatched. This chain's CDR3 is CASSLEGLAQETQYF. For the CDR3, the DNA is TGTGCCAGCAGCTTAGAGGGACTAGCCCAAGAGACCCAGTACTTC.

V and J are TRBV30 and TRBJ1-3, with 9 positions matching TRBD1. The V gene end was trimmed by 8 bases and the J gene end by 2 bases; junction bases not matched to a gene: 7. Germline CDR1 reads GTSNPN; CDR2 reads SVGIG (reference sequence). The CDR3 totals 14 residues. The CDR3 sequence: CARGQGVPGNTIYF. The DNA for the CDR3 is TGTGCCCGGGGACAGGGAGTGCCTGGAAACACCATATATTTT.

The CDR3 DNA follows: TGTGCCAGCAGTCAAAGCCTCACAGTGAACACTGAAGCTTTCTTT. Its protein is CASSQSLTVNTEAFF. The gene calls are TRBV12-3 or TRBV12-4 and TRBJ1-1, with D unresolved. CDR3 length: 15 amino acids. V lost 5 bases, J lost 0 bases, and 13 bases lay in between.

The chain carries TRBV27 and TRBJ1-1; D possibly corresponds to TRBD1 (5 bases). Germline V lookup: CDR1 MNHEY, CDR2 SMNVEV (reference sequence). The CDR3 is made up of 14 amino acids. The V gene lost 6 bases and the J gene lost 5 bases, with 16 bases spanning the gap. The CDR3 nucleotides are TGTGCCAGCAGCCCGGGACGGGCAGGGACTGAAGCTTTCTTT. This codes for CASSPGRAGTEAFF.